These 6 T cell receptor beta chains originate from one sample sequenced in a study of blood T cell repertoires in COVID-19. Using immunoSEQ multiplex PCR, the repertoire was profiled, and TCRdb retains in-frame clones only, with some absent. This table has over 150,000 clones, roughly 80% appearing once. The sequenced material came from peripheral blood. The receptor set was obtained from a woman between 50 and 59 years old with acute or convalescent COVID-19.

The J gene is TRBJ2-7, the V gene TRBV11-2; D gene uncertain. CDR1 and CDR2 from the germline V gene are SGHAT and FQNNGV. The CDR3 contains 14 residues. V lost 3 bases and J 0 bases, leaving 9 bases between the germline ends. CDR3 DNA: TGTGCCAGCAGCTTGGCTCTGGCCTCCTACGAGCAGTACTTC. This codes for CASSLALASYEQYF. Combining the CDR3 with reference TRBV11-2 and TRBJ2-7 gives the whole variable domain EAGVAQSPRYKIIEKRQSVAFWCNPISGHATLYWYQQILGQGPKLLIQFQNNGVVDDSQLPKDRFSAERLKGVDSTLKIQPAKLEDSAVYLCASSLALASYEQYFGPGTRLTVT.

This chain joins TRBV7-9 and TRBJ2-2, with 7 bases matching TRBD2. There are 17 residues in the CDR3. With V trimmed by 4 bases and J by 0 bases, 8 bases remained unmatched. Germline-derived CDR1 and CDR2 are SEHNR and FQNEAQ (reference sequence). This CDR3 reads CASSSPWGGANTGELFF. The CDR3 nucleotides read TGTGCCAGCAGCTCCCCGTGGGGGGGGGCGAACACCGGGGAGCTGTTTTTT.

V gene TRBV5-1 combines with J gene TRBJ1-4; D not certain. Trimming took off 5 bases at V and 2 bases at J, with 7 bases between the two ends. The CDR3 length is 13 residues. The germline V gene has CDR1 SGHRS and CDR2 YFSETQ. The CDR3 is CASRAKTNEKLFF. CDR3 nucleotide sequence: TGCGCCAGCAGAGCAAAGACTAATGAAAAACTGTTTTTT.

The CDR3 region is CASSPGLAADLQETQYF. The CDR3 DNA is TGTGCCAGCAGTCCGGGACTAGCGGCTGATCTACAAGAGACCCAGTACTTC. V is TRBV6-2 or TRBV6-3 and J is TRBJ2-5; 11 positions match TRBD2. Germline V lookup: CDR1 MNHEY, CDR2 SVGEGT. The CDR3 sequence is 17 residues long. J was trimmed by 2 bases and V by 5 bases; bases with no gene match: 10.

This clone has more than one count but fewer than ten. The V and J genes are TRBV3-1 (or the pseudogene TRBV3-2) and TRBJ1-2; D possibly corresponds to TRBD1 (6 bases). The V and J ends lost 4 bases and 4 bases respectively, with 13 bases between them. Germline V lookup: CDR1 LGHDT, CDR2 YNNKEL (reference sequence). This CDR3 comprises 14 residues. CDR3 DNA sequence: TGTGCCAGCAGCCCTACGACAGGAACCTATGGCTACACCTTC. Its protein is CASSPTTGTYGYTF.

The chain combines TRBV7-2 with TRBJ1-4; weak D call: TRBD1 (6 bases). This CDR3 contains 14 residues. V was pared by 5 bases and J by 7 bases, with 14 bases between. Germline CDR1 SGHTA, CDR2 FQGNSA. DNA of the CDR3: TGTGCCAGCAGCCCACAGGGTATACGTGAAAAACTGTTTTTT. Protein: CASSPQGIREKLFF.